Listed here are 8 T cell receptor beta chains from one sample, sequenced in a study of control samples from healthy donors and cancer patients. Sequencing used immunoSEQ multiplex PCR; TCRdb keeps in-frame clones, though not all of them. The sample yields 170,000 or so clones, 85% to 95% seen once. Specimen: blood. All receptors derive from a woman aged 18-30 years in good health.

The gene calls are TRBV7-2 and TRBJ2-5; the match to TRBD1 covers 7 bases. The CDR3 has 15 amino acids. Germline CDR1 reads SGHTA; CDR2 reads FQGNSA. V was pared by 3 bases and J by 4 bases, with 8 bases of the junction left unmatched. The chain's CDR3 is CASSLPTGKSETQYF. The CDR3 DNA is TGTGCCAGCAGCTTGCCGACAGGGAAGTCAGAGACCCAGTACTTC.

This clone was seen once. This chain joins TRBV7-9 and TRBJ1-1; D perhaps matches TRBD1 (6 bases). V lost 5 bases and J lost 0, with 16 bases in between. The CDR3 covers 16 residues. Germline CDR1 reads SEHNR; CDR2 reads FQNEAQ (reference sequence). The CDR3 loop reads CASSPWTELMNTEAFF. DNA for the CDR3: TGTGCCAGCAGCCCTTGGACAGAACTAATGAACACTGAAGCTTTCTTT.

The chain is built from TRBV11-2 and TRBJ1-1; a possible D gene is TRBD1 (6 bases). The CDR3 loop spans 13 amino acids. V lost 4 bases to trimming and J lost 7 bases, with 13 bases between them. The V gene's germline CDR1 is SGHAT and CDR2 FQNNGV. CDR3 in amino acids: CASSWETGFEAFF. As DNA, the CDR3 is TGTGCCAGCAGCTGGGAGACAGGCTTTGAAGCTTTCTTT. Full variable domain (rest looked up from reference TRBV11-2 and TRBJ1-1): EAGVAQSPRYKIIEKRQSVAFWCNPISGHATLYWYQQILGQGPKLLIQFQNNGVVDDSQLPKDRFSAERLKGVDSTLKIQPAKLEDSAVYLCASSWETGFEAFFGQGTRLTVV.

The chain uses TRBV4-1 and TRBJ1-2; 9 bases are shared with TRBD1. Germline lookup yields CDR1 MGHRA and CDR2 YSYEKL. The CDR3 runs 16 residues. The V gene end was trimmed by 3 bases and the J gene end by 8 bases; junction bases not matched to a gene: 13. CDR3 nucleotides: TGCGCCAGCAGCCACGAAGGGACAGGGTGGAAGTTAGGCTACACCTTC. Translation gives CASSHEGTGWKLGYTF.

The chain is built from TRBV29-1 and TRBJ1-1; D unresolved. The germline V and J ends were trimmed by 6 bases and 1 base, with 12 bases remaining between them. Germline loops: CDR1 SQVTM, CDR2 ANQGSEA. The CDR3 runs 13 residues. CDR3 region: CSVFAPQNTEAFF. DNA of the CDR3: TGCAGCGTATTTGCGCCACAGAACACTGAAGCTTTCTTT.

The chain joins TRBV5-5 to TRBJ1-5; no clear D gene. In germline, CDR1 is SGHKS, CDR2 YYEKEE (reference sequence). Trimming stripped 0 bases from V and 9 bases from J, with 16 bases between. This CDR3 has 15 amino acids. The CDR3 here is CASSLVGGDFRPQHF. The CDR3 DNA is TGTGCCAGCAGCTTGGTCGGCGGGGATTTCCGGCCCCAGCATTTT.

This chain's CDR3 is CATSGSSYEQYF. The CDR3, as DNA: TGTGCCACCAGCGGTAGCTCCTACGAGCAGTACTTC. The chain employs TRBV15 and TRBJ2-7; D call uncertain. CDR1 and CDR2 (germline): LNHNV, YYDKDF (reference sequence). The CDR3 consists of 12 residues. With 5 bases removed from V and 0 bases from J, the gap between germline ends came to 5 bases.

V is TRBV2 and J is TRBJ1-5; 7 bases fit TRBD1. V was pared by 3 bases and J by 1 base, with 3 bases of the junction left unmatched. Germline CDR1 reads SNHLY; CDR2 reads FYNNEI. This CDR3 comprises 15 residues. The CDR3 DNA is TGTGCCAGCAGTGAGGGGACAGCAAGCAATCAGCCCCAGCATTTT. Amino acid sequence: CASSEGTASNQPQHF. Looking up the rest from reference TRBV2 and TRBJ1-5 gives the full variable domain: EPEVTQTPSHQVTQMGQEVILRCVPISNHLYFYWYRQILGQKVEFLVSFYNNEISEKSEIFDDQFSVERPDGSNFTLKIRSTKLEDSAMYFCASSEGTASNQPQHFGDGTRLSIL.